These T cell receptor beta chains were read from a single sample in a study of identical twins. TCRdb itself ran the 5' RACE reads through MiXCR, one entry per CDR3 protein. The sample includes a few hundred thousand distinct CDR3 sequences, roughly 15% of them seen just once. This same sample was also taken into another study, of yellow fever vaccine responses in identical twins.

The sample comprised CD4+ T cells sorted from blood. The source is a woman in her late teens or twenties in good health. The CDR3 runs from the conserved cysteine through the conserved F or W. A D gene is named only where the DNA matches it firmly. Size is omitted from some rows. Given values are once, few, many or a class for expanded clones.

CDR3nt: TGCGCCAGCAGTGACCTCGCCGCGGGCGAAGCCTACGAGCAGTACTTC; CDR3aa: CASSDLAAGEAYEQYF; v_gene: TRBV10-2; j_gene: TRBJ2-7; d_gene: -; abundance: -
CDR3nt: TGTGCCACCAGCAGAGAACGACAGGGTAATTCACCCCTCCACTTT; CDR3aa: CATSRERQGNSPLHF; v_gene: TRBV15; j_gene: TRBJ1-6; d_gene: TRBD1; abundance: -
CDR3nt: TGTGCCAGCAGCTCCCGGACAGGGGGAGTCGGCGCGAATGAGCAGTTCTTC; CDR3aa: CASSSRTGGVGANEQFF; v_gene: TRBV21-1; j_gene: TRBJ2-1; d_gene: -; abundance: -
CDR3nt: TGTGCCAGCAGTTTCCTCGACAGAAACGAGCAGTACTTC; CDR3aa: CASSFLDRNEQYF; v_gene: TRBV28; j_gene: TRBJ2-7; d_gene: -; abundance: -
CDR3nt: TGTGCCAGCAGCTTAGTTATATGGGTGCTAGCGGGGGGCAAAGGCACAGATACGCAGTATTTT; CDR3aa: CASSLVIWVLAGGKGTDTQYF; v_gene: TRBV11-2; j_gene: TRBJ2-3; d_gene: TRBD2; abundance: -
CDR3nt: TGCAGTGCTCCCCCCCAGACTAGCGGGAGTCCAGATACGCAGTATTTT; CDR3aa: CSAPPQTSGSPDTQYF; v_gene: TRBV20-1; j_gene: TRBJ2-3; d_gene: TRBD2; abundance: -
CDR3nt: TGTGCCAGCAGTCCCCTAAGGGACATTCAGTACTTC; CDR3aa: CASSPLRDIQYF; v_gene: TRBV28; j_gene: TRBJ2-4; d_gene: -; abundance: -
CDR3nt: TGTGCCAGCAGCCTCGGGACTAGCGGGATAGGGGCCACAGATACGCAGTATTTT; CDR3aa: CASSLGTSGIGATDTQYF; v_gene: TRBV11-2; j_gene: TRBJ2-3; d_gene: TRBD2; abundance: few
CDR3nt: TGTGCCAGCAGTTTAAGGGCCGGCGGGAATGAGCAGTTCTTC; CDR3aa: CASSLRAGGNEQFF; v_gene: TRBV27; j_gene: TRBJ2-1; d_gene: -; abundance: -
CDR3nt: TGTGCCAGCAGTTTGGGGCACCCAGGCGGTGAGCAGTTCTTC; CDR3aa: CASSLGHPGGEQFF; v_gene: TRBV12-3/TRBV12-4; j_gene: TRBJ2-1; d_gene: -; abundance: -
CDR3nt: TGCGCCAGCAGACCTAGCGGCTTAACCTACAATGAGCAGTTCTTC; CDR3aa: CASRPSGLTYNEQFF; v_gene: TRBV5-1; j_gene: TRBJ2-1; d_gene: TRBD2; abundance: -
CDR3nt: TGTGCCAGCAGTTACTACTATGGACAGGGGGCTTATGGGGCCAACGTCCTGACTTTC; CDR3aa: CASSYYYGQGAYGANVLTF; v_gene: TRBV6-5; j_gene: TRBJ2-6; d_gene: TRBD1; abundance: -
CDR3nt: TGTGCCAGCAGCTTAGCGGGACAGCTAAACAATGAGCAGTTCTTC; CDR3aa: CASSLAGQLNNEQFF; v_gene: TRBV11-3; j_gene: TRBJ2-1; d_gene: TRBD1; abundance: few
CDR3nt: TGTGCCAGCTCACCCCGGGGGACTAGCGGGAGTATCAATGAGCAGTTCTTC; CDR3aa: CASSPRGTSGSINEQFF; v_gene: TRBV18; j_gene: TRBJ2-1; d_gene: TRBD2; abundance: -
CDR3nt: TGTGCCAGCAGTTTATTCTCAGGGGGCGCGAGCAATCAGCCCCAGCATTTT; CDR3aa: CASSLFSGGASNQPQHF; v_gene: TRBV27; j_gene: TRBJ1-5; d_gene: TRBD1; abundance: -
CDR3nt: TGCGCCAGCAAGGCAGGGTTCGACAATGAGCAGTTCTTC; CDR3aa: CASKAGFDNEQFF; v_gene: TRBV5-1; j_gene: TRBJ2-1; d_gene: -; abundance: -
CDR3nt: TGTGCCAGCAGCAGCGGACTAGCGGGAAAGTACAATGAGCAGTTCTTC; CDR3aa: CASSSGLAGKYNEQFF; v_gene: TRBV12-3/TRBV12-4; j_gene: TRBJ2-1; d_gene: TRBD2; abundance: few
CDR3nt: TGTGCCACCAGTGACACTAGCGTACAGACCCAGTACTTC; CDR3aa: CATSDTSVQTQYF; v_gene: TRBV24-1; j_gene: TRBJ2-5; d_gene: TRBD2; abundance: -
CDR3nt: TGTGCCAGCAGCCCAGGGGGTAGTACCGGGGAGCTGTTTTTT; CDR3aa: CASSPGGSTGELFF; v_gene: TRBV4-2; j_gene: TRBJ2-2; d_gene: TRBD1; abundance: few
CDR3nt: TGCGCCAGCAGCGCCACCGGGACTGGGTCTTTTCATGAGCAGTTCTTC; CDR3aa: CASSATGTGSFHEQFF; v_gene: TRBV5-1; j_gene: TRBJ2-1; d_gene: -; abundance: many
CDR3nt: TGTGCCAGCAGCTTCGGCAGGGGAGCAGCAGATACGCAGTATTTT; CDR3aa: CASSFGRGAADTQYF; v_gene: TRBV5-5; j_gene: TRBJ2-3; d_gene: -; abundance: -
CDR3nt: TGTGCCAGCAGCCCCGGACCCTTCACCTCCTACGAGCAGTACTTC; CDR3aa: CASSPGPFTSYEQYF; v_gene: TRBV7-8; j_gene: TRBJ2-7; d_gene: -; abundance: few
CDR3nt: TGTGCCAGCAGTCCCCGCGAGGGCTATGAGCAGTTCTTC; CDR3aa: CASSPREGYEQFF; v_gene: TRBV12-3/TRBV12-4; j_gene: TRBJ2-1; d_gene: -; abundance: -
CDR3nt: TGTGCCAGCAGGTCCATCTACTCTGGAAACACCATATATTTT; CDR3aa: CASRSIYSGNTIYF; v_gene: TRBV2; j_gene: TRBJ1-3; d_gene: -; abundance: few
CDR3nt: TGTGCCAGCTCTAGCGGGATCTACAATGAGCAGTTCTTC; CDR3aa: CASSSGIYNEQFF; v_gene: TRBV7-3; j_gene: TRBJ2-1; d_gene: TRBD2; abundance: many
CDR3nt: TGTGCCATCAGTGAGTTTGGAGTAGTGCAGCCCCAGCATTTT; CDR3aa: CAISEFGVVQPQHF; v_gene: TRBV10-3; j_gene: TRBJ1-5; d_gene: -; abundance: few